These 15 T cell receptor beta chains originate from one sample sequenced in a study of tissue T cells after allogeneic stem cell transplantation. Measured with immunoSEQ multiplex PCR; TCRdb has only the in-frame clones, and not every one. This sample has some 5,000 clones, with approximately 69% found just once. This material consisted of duodenal tissue, taken at autopsy. These receptors all come from a female patient aged 18 to 50 with steroid-refractory graft-versus-host disease after an allogeneic stem cell transplant. Some T cells may have come from the graft donor.

By share, this clone ranks as medium-sized. The V gene is TRBV5-1, the J gene TRBJ1-2, with TRBD1 matching 7 bases. CDR1 is SGHRS, CDR2 YFSETQ, per germline. The V and J ends lost 2 bases and 1 base, in that order; junction bases with no gene match: 8. This CDR3 spans 16 amino acids. CDR3 DNA sequence: TGCGCCAGCAGCTTCGAGGGGGCGAAAAGTAACTATGGCTACACCTTC. Its translation: CASSFEGAKSNYGYTF.

This rearrangement joins TRBV6-5 to TRBJ2-1, with 11 nucleotides matching TRBD2. The CDR3 runs to 16 residues. CDR1 is MNHEY, CDR2 SVGAGI, per germline. Trimming at V came to 2 bases and at J to 2 bases, leaving 2 bases not matched to a gene. DNA of the CDR3: TGTGCCAGCAGTTACATTAGCGGGGGGGCCTACAATGAGCAGTTCTTC. This codes for CASSYISGGAYNEQFF.

This clone was seen once. The rearrangement links TRBV2 to TRBJ1-1; 7 positions match TRBD1. Losses at the gene ends were 4 bases for V and 4 bases for J; bases not matched to a gene: 12. This CDR3 contains 16 residues. Germline V gene sequence: CDR1 SNHLY, CDR2 FYNNEI. CDR3 amino acids: CASSAYRGLVGTEAFF. DNA of the CDR3: TGTGCCAGCAGTGCCTACAGGGGATTAGTAGGCACTGAAGCTTTCTTT.

The V call is TRBV5-1, the J call TRBJ2-3; D remains ambiguous. The germline CDR1 and CDR2 sequences are SGHRS and YFSETQ. CDR3 size: 13 residues. V lost 2 bases, J lost 0 bases, and 4 bases lay in between. The CDR3: CASSLDSTDTQYF. The DNA of the CDR3 is TGCGCCAGCAGCTTAGACAGCACAGATACGCAGTATTTT.

This clone has just a few counts. The rearrangement uses TRBV19 and TRBJ2-1; TRBD2 aligns across 7 bases. The CDR3 length is 13 residues. Per the germline V gene, CDR1 is LNHDA and CDR2 is SQIVND (reference sequence). With V trimmed by 4 bases and J by 9 bases, 6 bases remained unmatched. The CDR3 bases are TGTGCCAGTAGTACTGGGGGGGTCGGTGAGCAGTTCTTC. Protein sequence: CASSTGGVGEQFF.

V is TRBV27 and J is TRBJ2-2; the D is unclear. This CDR3 comprises 13 residues. Germline V gives CDR1 MNHEY, CDR2 SMNVEV (reference sequence). The V end was cut by 0 bases, the J end by 4 bases, with 3 bases between. CDR3 sequence: CASSLSTTGELFF. The CDR3 nucleotides are TGTGCCAGCAGTTTATCGACCACCGGGGAGCTGTTTTTT.

The CDR3 coding sequence is TGTGCCAGCAGCTTAACTAGCGGGGAAGAGACCCAGTACTTC. Translated: CASSLTSGEETQYF. V usage is TRBV7-9 and J usage is TRBJ2-5; TRBD2 matches 10 bases. J lost 3 bases, V lost 2 bases, and 0 bases had no gene match. The germline gives CDR1 SEHNR, CDR2 FQNEAQ (reference sequence). This CDR3 is built from 14 residues.

The V call is TRBV9, the J call TRBJ2-7; 10 bases align to TRBD1. The CDR3 sequence is 14 residues long. V shed 7 bases and J 0 bases; nucleotides not matched to a gene: 4. The V gene's germline CDR1 is SGDLS and CDR2 YYNGEE. The CDR3 DNA reads as TGTGCCAGCGCAAGGACAGGGGGCTCCTACGAGCAGTACTTC. Translation: CASARTGGSYEQYF.

Only a few counts were recorded for this clone. The CDR3 region is CASSLGGVEQYF. CDR3 DNA: TGTGCCAGCAGCTTGGGGGGGGTCGAGCAGTACTTC. V is TRBV7-8 and J is TRBJ2-7; 7 positions agree with TRBD2. Trimming removed 3 bases from V and 6 bases from J; junction bases left unmatched: 2. Germline loops: CDR1 SGHVS, CDR2 FQNEAQ. The CDR3 has 12 amino acids.

This sequence joins TRBV19 and TRBJ1-2; D may be TRBD1 (5 bases). Trimming stripped 6 bases from V and 2 bases from J, with 13 bases between. Germline loops: CDR1 LNHDA, CDR2 SQIVND (reference sequence). There are 14 residues in the CDR3. The CDR3 coding sequence is TGTGCCAGTAGGAGGGACGGACAAAACTATGGCTACACCTTC. It yields the protein CASRRDGQNYGYTF.

The CDR3 DNA is TGTGCCAGCAGCACCAACAGGGTTAGAATATCGAACACTGAAGCTTTCTTT. Protein product: CASSTNRVRISNTEAFF. V gene TRBV21-1 combines with J gene TRBJ1-1; TRBD1, the table's D call, lacks a check against the DNA. TRBV21-1 is designated a pseudogene. The length of the CDR3 is 17 residues.

The V gene is TRBV24-1, the J gene TRBJ2-1; 7 nucleotides match TRBD1. Germline CDR1 is KGHDR and CDR2 is SFDVKD. Losses at the gene ends were 5 bases for V and 6 bases for J; bases not matched to a gene: 9. The CDR3 is 15 residues long. The CDR3 sequence: CATSVSGTALNEQFF. The CDR3 DNA sequence: TGTGCCACCAGTGTCTCCGGGACAGCACTCAATGAGCAGTTCTTC.

The chain combines TRBV9 with TRBJ2-3, with a tentative D call TRBD1 (5 bases). Trimming removed 1 base from V and 4 bases from J, with 10 bases in between. Germline lookup yields CDR1 SGDLS and CDR2 YYNGEE. The CDR3 has 14 residues. CDR3 sequence (DNA): TGTGCCAGCAGCGTAATAGGGGTCGCAGATACGCAGTATTTT. Residues: CASSVIGVADTQYF. Complete variable domain (other parts from reference TRBV9 and TRBJ2-3): DSGVTQTPKHLITATGQRVTLRCSPRSGDLSVYWYQQSLDQGLQFLIQYYNGEERAKGNILERFSAQQFPDLHSELNLSSLELGDSALYFCASSVIGVADTQYFGPGTRLTVL.

The rearrangement joins TRBV5-1 to TRBJ2-1; maybe TRBD2 (5 bases). The CDR3 consists of 15 residues. The germline V and J ends were trimmed by 4 bases and 0 bases, with 11 bases remaining between them. Germline V gene data show CDR1 as SGHRS and CDR2 as YFSETQ. CDR3 sequence: CASSPGESSYNEQFF. For the CDR3, the DNA is TGCGCCAGCAGCCCCGGGGAGAGCTCCTACAATGAGCAGTTCTTC.

The gene calls are TRBV6-5 and TRBJ1-3; 7 nucleotides match TRBD1. The CDR3 spans 15 residues. CDR1 MNHEY and CDR2 SVGAGI come from the germline V gene. Trimming removed 2 bases from V and 4 bases from J; junction bases left unmatched: 5. DNA for the CDR3: TGTGCCAGCAGTTACAACAGGGGAGGAGGAAACACCATATATTTT. This encodes CASSYNRGGGNTIYF.